This T cell receptor beta chain originates from a study of T cells in Graves' hyperthyroidism and ophthalmopathy. This clonotype was recorded a few times. V was clipped by 1 base and J by 6 bases, with 6 bases between them. The germline CDR1 and CDR2 sequences are DFQATT and SNEGSKA (reference sequence). This CDR3 is 11 amino acids long. RNA transcripts yielded amplified TCR beta CDR3 regions. The HTBI primer set served for first-round RT-PCR of the TCR CDR3. TCRdb re-analysed the multiplex PCR reads in MiXCR, keeping a single row per CDR3 protein. Here the sample spans 550,000 to 700,000 distinct CDR3 sequences, about 45% being singletons.

Specimen: peripheral blood or thyroid tissue (not recorded which). The chain combines TRBV20-1 with TRBJ1-2; D is possibly TRBD1 (5 bases). The receptor was derived from an adult woman with Graves' disease, either hyperthyroidism or ophthalmopathy (not recorded which). In nucleotides, the CDR3 is TGCAGTGCTAGAGGAGGGGATGGCTACACCTTC. Protein product: CSARGGDGYTF.